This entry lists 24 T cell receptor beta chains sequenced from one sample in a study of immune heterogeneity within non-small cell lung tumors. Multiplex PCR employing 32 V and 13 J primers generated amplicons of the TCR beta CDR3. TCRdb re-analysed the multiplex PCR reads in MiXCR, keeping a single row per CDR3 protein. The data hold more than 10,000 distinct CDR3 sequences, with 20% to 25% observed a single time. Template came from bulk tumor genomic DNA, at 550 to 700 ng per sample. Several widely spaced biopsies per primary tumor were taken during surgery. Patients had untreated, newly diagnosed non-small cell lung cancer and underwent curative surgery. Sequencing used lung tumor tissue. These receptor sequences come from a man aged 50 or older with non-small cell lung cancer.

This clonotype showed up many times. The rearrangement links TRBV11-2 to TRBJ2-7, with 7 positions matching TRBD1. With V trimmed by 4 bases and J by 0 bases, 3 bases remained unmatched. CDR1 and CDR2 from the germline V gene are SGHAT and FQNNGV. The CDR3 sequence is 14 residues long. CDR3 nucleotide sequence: TGTGCCAGCAGCTCCGGACAGGTCTCCTACGAGCAGTACTTC. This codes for CASSSGQVSYEQYF.

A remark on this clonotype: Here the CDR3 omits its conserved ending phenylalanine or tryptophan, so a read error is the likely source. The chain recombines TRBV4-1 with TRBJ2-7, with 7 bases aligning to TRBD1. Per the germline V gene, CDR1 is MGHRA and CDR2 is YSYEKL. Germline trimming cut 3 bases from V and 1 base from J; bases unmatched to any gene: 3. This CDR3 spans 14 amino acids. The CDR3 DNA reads TGCGCCAGCAGCCATAGGACAGGTTCCTACGAGCAGTACCTC. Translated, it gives CASSHRTGSYEQYL.

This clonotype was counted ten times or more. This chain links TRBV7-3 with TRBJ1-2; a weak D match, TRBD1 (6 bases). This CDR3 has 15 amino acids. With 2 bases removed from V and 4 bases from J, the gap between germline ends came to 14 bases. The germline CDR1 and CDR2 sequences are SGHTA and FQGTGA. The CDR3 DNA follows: TGTGCCAGCAGCTTATATGGGGGCGGAGGCTATGGCTACACCTTC. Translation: CASSLYGGGGYGYTF.

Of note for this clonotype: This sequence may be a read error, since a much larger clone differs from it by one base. CDR3 bases: TGTGCCAGCGGCCAAGGCCGAACCTACGAGCAGTACTTC. As protein: CASGQGRTYEQYF. V usage is TRBV3-1 and J usage is TRBJ2-7; D is uncertain. There are 13 residues in the CDR3. Germline assignment: CDR1 LGHDT and CDR2 YNNKEL (reference sequence).

CDR3 amino acids: CASSQGSSFTGEQYF. Written as DNA, the CDR3 is TGTGCCAGCAGCCAAGGTAGCAGTTTTACCGGCGAGCAGTACTTC. This rearrangement joins TRBV3-1 to TRBJ2-7; no clear D. Germline V gene lookup returns CDR1 LGHDT and CDR2 YNNKEL (reference sequence). There are 15 residues in the CDR3. V lost 1 base, J lost 6 bases, and 16 bases lay in between.

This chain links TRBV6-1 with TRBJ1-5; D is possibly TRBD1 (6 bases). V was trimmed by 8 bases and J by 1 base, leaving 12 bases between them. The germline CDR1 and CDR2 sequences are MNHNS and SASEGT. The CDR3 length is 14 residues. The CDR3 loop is CASGMGASNQPQHF. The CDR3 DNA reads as TGTGCCAGCGGGATGGGGGCGAGCAATCAGCCCCAGCATTTT.

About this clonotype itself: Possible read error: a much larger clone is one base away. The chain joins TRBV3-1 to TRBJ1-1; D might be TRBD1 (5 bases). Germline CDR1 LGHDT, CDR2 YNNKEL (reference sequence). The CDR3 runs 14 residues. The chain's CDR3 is CPSSPRGGNTEAFF. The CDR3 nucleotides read TGTCCCAGCAGCCCCCGTGGGGGGAACACTGAAGCTTTCTTT.

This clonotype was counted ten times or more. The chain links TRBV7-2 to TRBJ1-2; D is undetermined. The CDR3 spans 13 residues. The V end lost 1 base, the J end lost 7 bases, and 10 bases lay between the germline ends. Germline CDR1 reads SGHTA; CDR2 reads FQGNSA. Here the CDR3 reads CASSLGQLGGYTF. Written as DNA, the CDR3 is TGTGCCAGCAGCTTAGGGCAGTTGGGTGGCTACACCTTC. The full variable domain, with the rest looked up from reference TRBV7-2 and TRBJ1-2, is GAGVSQSPSNKVTEKGKDVELRCDPISGHTALYWYRQSLGQGLEFLIYFQGNSAPDKSGLPSDRFSAERTGGSVSTLTIQRTQQEDSAVYLCASSLGQLGGYTFGSGTRLTVV.

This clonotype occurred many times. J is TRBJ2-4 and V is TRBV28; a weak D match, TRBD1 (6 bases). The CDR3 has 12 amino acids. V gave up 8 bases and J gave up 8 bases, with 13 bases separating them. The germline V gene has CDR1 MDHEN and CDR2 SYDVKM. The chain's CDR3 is CASWGPTDIQYF. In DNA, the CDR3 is TGTGCCAGCTGGGGGCCGACAGACATTCAGTACTTC.

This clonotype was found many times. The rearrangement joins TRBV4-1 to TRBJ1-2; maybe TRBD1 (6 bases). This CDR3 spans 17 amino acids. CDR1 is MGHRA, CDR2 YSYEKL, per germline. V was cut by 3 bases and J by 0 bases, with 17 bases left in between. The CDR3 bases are TGCGCCAGCAGCCAGGCTAGAACAGGGTTAGCTAACTATGGCTACACCTTC. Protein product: CASSQARTGLANYGYTF.

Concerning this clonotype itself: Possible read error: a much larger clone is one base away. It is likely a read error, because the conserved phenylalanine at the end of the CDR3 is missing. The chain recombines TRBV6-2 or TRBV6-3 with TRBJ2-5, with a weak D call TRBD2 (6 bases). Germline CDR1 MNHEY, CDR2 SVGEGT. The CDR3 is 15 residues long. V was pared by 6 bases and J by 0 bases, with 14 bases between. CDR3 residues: CASSIGWRDQETQYL. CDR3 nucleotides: TGTGCCAGCAGCATAGGCTGGAGGGACCAAGAGACCCAGTACTTA.

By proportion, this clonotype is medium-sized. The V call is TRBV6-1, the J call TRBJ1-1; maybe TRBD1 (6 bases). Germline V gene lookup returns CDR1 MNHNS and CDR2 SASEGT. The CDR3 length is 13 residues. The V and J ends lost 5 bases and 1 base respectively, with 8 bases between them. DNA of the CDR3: TGTGCCAGCAGTTTACAGGGGAACACTGAAGCTTTCTTT. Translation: CASSLQGNTEAFF.

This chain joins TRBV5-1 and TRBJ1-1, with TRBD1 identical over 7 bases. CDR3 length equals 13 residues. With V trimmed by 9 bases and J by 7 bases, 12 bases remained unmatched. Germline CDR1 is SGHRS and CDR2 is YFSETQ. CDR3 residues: CAKRVDRVGEAFF. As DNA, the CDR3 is TGCGCCAAAAGAGTCGACAGGGTCGGTGAAGCTTTCTTT. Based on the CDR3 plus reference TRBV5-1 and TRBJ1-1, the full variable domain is KAGVTQTPRYLIKTRGQQVTLSCSPISGHRSVSWYQQTPGQGLQFLFEYFSETQRNKGNFPGRFSGRQFSNSRSEMNVSTLELGDSALYLCAKRVDRVGEAFFGQGTRLTVV.

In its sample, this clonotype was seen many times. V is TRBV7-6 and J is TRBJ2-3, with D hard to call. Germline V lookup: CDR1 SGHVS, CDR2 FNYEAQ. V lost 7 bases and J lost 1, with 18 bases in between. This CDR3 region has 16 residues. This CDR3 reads CASTHERVKGTDTQYF. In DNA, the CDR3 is TGTGCCAGCACCCACGAAAGGGTGAAGGGCACAGATACGCAGTATTTT.

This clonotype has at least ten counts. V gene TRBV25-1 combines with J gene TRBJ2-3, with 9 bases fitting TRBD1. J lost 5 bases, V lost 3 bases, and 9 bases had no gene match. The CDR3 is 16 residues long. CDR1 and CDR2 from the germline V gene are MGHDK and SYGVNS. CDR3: CASSDFSGTGLDTQYF. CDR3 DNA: TGTGCCAGCAGTGATTTTTCCGGGACAGGGTTAGATACGCAGTATTTT.

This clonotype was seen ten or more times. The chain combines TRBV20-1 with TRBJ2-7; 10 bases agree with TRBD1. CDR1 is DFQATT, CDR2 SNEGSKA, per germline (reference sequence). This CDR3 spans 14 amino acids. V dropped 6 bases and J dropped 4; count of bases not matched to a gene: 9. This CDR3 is CSAHRPGQGYEQYF. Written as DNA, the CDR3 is TGCAGTGCCCACCGCCCGGGACAGGGGTACGAGCAGTACTTC.

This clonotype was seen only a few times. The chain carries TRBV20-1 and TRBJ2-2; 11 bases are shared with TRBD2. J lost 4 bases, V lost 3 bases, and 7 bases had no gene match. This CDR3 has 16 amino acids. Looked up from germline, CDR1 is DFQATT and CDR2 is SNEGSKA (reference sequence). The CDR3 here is CSARVAGGQVTGELFF. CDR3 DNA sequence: TGCAGTGCTAGGGTAGCGGGGGGGCAGGTCACCGGGGAGCTGTTTTTT.

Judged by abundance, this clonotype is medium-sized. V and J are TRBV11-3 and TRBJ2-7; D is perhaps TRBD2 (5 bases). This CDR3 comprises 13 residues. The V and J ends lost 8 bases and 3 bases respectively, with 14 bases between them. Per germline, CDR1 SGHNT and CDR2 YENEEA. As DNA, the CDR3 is TGTGCCAGCTTTGGATTGAGGGACTACGAGCAGTACTTC. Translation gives CASFGLRDYEQYF.

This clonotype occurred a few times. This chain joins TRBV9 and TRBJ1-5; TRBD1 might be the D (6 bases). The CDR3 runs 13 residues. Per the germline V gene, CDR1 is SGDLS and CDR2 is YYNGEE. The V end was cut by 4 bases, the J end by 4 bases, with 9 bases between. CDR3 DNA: TGTGCCAGCAGCCAGGGGTCTAATCAGCCCCAGCATTTT. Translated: CASSQGSNQPQHF.

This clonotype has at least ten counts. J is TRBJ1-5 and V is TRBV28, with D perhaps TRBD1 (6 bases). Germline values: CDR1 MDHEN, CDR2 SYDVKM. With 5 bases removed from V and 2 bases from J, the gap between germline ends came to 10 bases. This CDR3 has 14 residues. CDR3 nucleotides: TGTGCCAGCAGTCACAGGGACGGCAATCAGCCCCAGCATTTT. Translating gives CASSHRDGNQPQHF. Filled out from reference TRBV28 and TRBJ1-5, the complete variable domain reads DVKVTQSSRYLVKRTGEKVFLECVQDMDHENMFWYRQDPGLGLRLIYFSYDVKMKEKGDIPEGYSVSREKKERFSLILESASTNQTSMYLCASSHRDGNQPQHFGDGTRLSIL.

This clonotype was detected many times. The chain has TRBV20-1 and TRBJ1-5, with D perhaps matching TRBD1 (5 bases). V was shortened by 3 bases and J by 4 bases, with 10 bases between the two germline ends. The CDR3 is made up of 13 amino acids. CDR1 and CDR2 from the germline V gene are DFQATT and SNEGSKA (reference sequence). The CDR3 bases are TGCAGTGCTAGGGGCAGGGAGAATCAGCCCCAGCATTTT. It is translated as CSARGRENQPQHF.

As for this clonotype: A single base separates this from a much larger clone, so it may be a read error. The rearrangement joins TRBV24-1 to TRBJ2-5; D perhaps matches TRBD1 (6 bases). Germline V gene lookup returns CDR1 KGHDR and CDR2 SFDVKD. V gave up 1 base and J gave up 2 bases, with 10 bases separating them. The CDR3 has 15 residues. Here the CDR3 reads CATSDFGDTQETQYF. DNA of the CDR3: TGTGCCACCAGTGATTTTGGGGACACACAAGAGACCCAGTACTTC.

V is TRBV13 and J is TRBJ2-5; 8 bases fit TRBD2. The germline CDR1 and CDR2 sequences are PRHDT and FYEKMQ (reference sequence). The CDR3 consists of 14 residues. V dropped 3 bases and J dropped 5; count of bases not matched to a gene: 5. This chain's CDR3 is CASSFGGGMETQYF. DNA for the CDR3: TGTGCCAGCAGCTTTGGCGGGGGGATGGAGACCCAGTACTTC.

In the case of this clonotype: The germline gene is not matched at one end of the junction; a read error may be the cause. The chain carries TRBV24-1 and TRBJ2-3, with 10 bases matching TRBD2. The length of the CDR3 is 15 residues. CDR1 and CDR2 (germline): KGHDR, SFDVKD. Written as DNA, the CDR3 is TGTGTCACCAGTGATGAAGCGGGAGGGATCGATACGCAGTACTTT. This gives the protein CVTSDEAGGIDTQYF.